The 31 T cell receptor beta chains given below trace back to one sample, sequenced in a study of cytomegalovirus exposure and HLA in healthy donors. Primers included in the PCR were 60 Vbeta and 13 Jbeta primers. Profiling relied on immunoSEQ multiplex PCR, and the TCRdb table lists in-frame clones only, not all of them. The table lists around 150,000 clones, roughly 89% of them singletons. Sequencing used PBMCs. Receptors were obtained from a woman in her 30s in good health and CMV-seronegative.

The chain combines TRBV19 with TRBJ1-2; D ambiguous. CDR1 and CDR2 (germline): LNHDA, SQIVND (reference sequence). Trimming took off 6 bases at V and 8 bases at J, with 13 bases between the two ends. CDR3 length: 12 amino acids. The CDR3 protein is CASSRMTEGYTF. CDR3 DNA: TGTGCCAGTAGCCGAATGACGGAGGGCTACACCTTC. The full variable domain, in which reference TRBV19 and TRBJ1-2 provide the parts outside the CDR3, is DGGITQSPKYLFRKEGQNVTLSCEQNLNHDAMYWYRQDPGQGLRLIYYSQIVNDFQKGDIAEGYSVSREKKESFPLTVTSAQKNPTAFYLCASSRMTEGYTFGSGTRLTVV.

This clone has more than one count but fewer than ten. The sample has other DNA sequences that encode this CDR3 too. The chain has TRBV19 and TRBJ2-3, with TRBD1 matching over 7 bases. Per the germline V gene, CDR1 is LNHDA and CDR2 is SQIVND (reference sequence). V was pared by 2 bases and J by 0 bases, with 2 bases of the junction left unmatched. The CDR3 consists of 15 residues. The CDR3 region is CASSITGASTDTQYF. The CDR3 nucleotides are TGTGCCAGTAGTATAACAGGGGCCAGCACAGATACGCAGTATTTT.

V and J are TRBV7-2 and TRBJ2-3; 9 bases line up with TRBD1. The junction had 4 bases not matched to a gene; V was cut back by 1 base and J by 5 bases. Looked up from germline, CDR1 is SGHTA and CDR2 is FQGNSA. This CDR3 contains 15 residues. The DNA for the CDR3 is TGTGCCAGCAGCTTAGTGGGACAGGGTATAGATACGCAGTATTTT. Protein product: CASSLVGQGIDTQYF.

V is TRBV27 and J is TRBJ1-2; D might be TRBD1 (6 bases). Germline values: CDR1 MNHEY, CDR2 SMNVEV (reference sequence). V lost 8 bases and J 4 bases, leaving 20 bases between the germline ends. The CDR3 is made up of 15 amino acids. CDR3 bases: TGTGCCAGCTCCCGTGGGGCAGGGGTTGGCTATGGCTACACCTTC. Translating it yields CASSRGAGVGYGYTF.

In DNA, the CDR3 is TGTGCCAGTAGTCTAGCCGGCCGGGGCACAGGGGGCACTGAAGCTTTCTTT. This encodes CASSLAGRGTGGTEAFF. The rearrangement uses TRBV19 and TRBJ1-1, with 8 bases lining up with TRBD1. Germline CDR1 LNHDA, CDR2 SQIVND (reference sequence). V was clipped by 5 bases and J by 4 bases; unmatched bases: 15. This CDR3 comprises 17 residues. The whole variable domain, filled in from reference TRBV19 and TRBJ1-1, reads DGGITQSPKYLFRKEGQNVTLSCEQNLNHDAMYWYRQDPGQGLRLIYYSQIVNDFQKGDIAEGYSVSREKKESFPLTVTSAQKNPTAFYLCASSLAGRGTGGTEAFFGQGTRLTVV.

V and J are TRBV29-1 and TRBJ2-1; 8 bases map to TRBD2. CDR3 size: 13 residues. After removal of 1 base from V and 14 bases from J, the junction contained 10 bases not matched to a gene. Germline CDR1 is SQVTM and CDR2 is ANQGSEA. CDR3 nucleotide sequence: TGCAGCGTTGAAGGGGCGCGGGAGGCCGAGGAGTTCTTC. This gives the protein CSVEGAREAEEFF.

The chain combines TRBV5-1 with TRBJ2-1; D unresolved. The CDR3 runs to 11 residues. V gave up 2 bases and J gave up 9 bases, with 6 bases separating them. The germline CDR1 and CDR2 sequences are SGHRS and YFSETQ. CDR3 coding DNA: TGCGCCAGCAGCTTCGGGTCTGAGCAGTTCTTC. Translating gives CASSFGSEQFF. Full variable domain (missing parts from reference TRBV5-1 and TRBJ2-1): KAGVTQTPRYLIKTRGQQVTLSCSPISGHRSVSWYQQTPGQGLQFLFEYFSETQRNKGNFPGRFSGRQFSNSRSEMNVSTLELGDSALYLCASSFGSEQFFGPGTRLTVL.

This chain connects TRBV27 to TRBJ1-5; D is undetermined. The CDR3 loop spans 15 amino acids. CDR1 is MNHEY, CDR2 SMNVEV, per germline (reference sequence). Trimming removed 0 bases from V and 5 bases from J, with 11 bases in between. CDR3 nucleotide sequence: TGTGCCAGCAGTTTATCGAACGGGGTGCATCAGCCCCAGCATTTT. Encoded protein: CASSLSNGVHQPQHF.

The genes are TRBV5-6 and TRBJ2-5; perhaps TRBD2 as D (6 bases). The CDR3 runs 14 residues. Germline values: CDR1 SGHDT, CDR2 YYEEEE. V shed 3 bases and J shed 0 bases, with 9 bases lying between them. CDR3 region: CASSWEEYQETQYF. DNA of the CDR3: TGTGCCAGCAGCTGGGAGGAGTACCAAGAGACCCAGTACTTC. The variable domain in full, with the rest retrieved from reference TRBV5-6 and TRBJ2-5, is DAGVTQSPTHLIKTRGQQVTLRCSPKSGHDTVSWYQQALGQGPQFIFQYYEEEERQRGNFPDRFSGHQFPNYSSELNVNALLLGDSALYLCASSWEEYQETQYFGPGTRLLVL.

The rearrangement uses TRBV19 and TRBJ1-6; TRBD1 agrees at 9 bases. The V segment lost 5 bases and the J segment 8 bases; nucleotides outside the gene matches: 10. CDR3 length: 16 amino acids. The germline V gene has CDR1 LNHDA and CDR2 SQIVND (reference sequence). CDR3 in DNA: TGTGCCAGTAGTTTCCGGGGGGGACAGGGTCATTCACCCCTCCACTTT. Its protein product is CASSFRGGQGHSPLHF.

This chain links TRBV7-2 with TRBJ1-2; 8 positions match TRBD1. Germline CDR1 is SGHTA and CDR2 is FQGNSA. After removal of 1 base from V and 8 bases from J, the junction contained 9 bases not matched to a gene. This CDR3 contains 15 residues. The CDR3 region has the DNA TGTGCCAGCAGCTTAGTCAGGCAGGGGGCAGGCGGCTACACCTTC. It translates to CASSLVRQGAGGYTF.

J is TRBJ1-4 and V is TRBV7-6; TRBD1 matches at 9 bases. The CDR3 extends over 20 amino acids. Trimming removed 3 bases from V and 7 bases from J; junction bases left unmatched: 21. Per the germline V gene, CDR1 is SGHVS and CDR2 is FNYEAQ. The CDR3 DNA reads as TGTGCCAGCAGCTTTAAGACCGGACAGGGGAGGGGGTTTGGAGTTGAAAAACTGTTTTTT. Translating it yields CASSFKTGQGRGFGVEKLFF.

The CDR3 is CASSPSGVSYNEQFF. The CDR3 DNA sequence: TGTGCCAGCAGCCCTAGCGGGGTTTCCTACAATGAGCAGTTCTTC. The chain links TRBV5-6 to TRBJ2-1, with 9 nucleotides matching TRBD2. From germline, CDR1 is SGHDT and CDR2 YYEEEE. The CDR3 loop spans 15 amino acids. The junction had 3 bases not matched to a gene; V was cut back by 4 bases and J by 1 base. The full variable domain, in which reference TRBV5-6 and TRBJ2-1 provide the parts outside the CDR3, is DAGVTQSPTHLIKTRGQQVTLRCSPKSGHDTVSWYQQALGQGPQFIFQYYEEEERQRGNFPDRFSGHQFPNYSSELNVNALLLGDSALYLCASSPSGVSYNEQFFGPGTRLTVL.

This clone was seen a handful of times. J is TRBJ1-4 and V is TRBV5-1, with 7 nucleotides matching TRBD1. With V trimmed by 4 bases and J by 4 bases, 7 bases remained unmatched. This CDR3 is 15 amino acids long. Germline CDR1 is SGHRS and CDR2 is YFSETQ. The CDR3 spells CASSRTGTVNEKLFF. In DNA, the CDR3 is TGCGCCAGCAGCCGCACCGGGACAGTTAATGAAAAACTGTTTTTT.

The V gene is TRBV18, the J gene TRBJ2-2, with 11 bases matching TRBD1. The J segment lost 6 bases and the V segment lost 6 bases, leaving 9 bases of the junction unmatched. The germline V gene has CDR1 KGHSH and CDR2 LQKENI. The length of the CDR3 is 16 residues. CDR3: CASSPRPGQGAGELFF. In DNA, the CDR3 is TGTGCCAGCTCCCCCCGACCGGGACAGGGGGCCGGGGAGCTGTTTTTT.

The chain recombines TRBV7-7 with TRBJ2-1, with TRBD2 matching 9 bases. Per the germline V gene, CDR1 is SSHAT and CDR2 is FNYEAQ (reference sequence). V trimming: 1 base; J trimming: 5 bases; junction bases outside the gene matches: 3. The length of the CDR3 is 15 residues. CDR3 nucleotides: TGTGCCAGCAGCTTAGAGTCTAGCGGGGACAATGAGCAGTTCTTC. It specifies CASSLESSGDNEQFF.

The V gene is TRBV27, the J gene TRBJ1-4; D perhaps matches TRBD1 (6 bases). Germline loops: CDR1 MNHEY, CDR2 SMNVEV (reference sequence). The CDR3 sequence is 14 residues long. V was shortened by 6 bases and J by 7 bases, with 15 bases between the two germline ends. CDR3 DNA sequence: TGTGCCAGCAGCATCCTAAAGGGGGTTGAAAAACTGTTTTTT. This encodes CASSILKGVEKLFF.

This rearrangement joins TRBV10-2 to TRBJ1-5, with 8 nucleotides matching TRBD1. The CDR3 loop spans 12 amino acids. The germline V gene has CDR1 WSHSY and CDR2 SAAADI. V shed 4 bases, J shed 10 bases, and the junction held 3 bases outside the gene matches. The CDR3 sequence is CASSAQGGPQHF. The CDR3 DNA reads TGCGCCAGCAGTGCACAGGGGGGACCCCAGCATTTT.

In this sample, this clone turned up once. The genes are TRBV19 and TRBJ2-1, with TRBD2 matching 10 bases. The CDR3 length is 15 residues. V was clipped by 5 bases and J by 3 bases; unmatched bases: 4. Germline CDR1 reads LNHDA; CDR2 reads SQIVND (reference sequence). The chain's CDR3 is CASSASSGSYNEQFF. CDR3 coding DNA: TGTGCCAGTAGTGCGTCTAGCGGGAGCTACAATGAGCAGTTCTTC.

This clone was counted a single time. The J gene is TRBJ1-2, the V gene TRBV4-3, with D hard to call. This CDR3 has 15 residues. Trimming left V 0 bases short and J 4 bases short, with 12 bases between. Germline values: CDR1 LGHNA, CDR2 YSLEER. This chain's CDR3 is CASSQEAAYTYGYTF. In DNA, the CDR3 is TGCGCCAGCAGCCAAGAGGCGGCGTACACCTATGGCTACACCTTC.

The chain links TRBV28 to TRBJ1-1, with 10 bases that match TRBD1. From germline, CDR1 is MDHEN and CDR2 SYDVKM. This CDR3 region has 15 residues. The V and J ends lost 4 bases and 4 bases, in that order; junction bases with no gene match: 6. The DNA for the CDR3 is TGTGCCAGCAGTTCCGGGGGACAGGGGAGCACTGAAGCTTTCTTT. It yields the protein CASSSGGQGSTEAFF.

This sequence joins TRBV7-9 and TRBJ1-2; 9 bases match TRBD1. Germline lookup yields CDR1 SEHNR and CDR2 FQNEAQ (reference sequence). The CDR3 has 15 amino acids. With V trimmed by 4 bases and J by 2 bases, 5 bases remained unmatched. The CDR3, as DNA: TGTGCCAGCAGCTCTAACAGGGGGCGCAACTATGGCTACACCTTC. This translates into CASSSNRGRNYGYTF.

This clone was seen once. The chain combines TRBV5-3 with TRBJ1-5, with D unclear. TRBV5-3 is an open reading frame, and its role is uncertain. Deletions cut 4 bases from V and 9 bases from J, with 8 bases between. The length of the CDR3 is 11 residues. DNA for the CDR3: TGTGCCAGAAGCCCCCCGAGGCCCCAGCATTTT. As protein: CARSPPRPQHF.

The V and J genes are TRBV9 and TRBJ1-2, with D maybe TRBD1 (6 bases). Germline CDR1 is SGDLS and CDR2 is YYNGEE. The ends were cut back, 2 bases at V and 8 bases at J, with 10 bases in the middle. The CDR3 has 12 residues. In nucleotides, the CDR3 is TGTGCCAGCAGCGTTGGGGGCCCAGGCTACACCTTC. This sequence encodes CASSVGGPGYTF.

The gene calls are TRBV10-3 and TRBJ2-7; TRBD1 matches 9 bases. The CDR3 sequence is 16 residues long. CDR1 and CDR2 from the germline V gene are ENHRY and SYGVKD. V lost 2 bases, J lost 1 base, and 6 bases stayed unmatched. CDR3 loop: CAISEPGTGRSYEQYF. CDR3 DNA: TGTGCCATCAGTGAGCCTGGGACAGGGAGGTCCTACGAGCAGTACTTC.

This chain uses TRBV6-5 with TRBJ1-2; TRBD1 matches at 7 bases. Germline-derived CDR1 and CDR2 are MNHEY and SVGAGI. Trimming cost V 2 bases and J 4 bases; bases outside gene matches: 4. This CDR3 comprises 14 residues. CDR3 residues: CASSYQRQGYGYTF. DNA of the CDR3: TGTGCCAGCAGTTACCAGAGACAGGGCTATGGCTACACCTTC.

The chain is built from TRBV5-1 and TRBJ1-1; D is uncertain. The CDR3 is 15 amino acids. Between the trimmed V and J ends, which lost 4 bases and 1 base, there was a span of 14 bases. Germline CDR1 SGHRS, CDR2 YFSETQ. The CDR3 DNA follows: TGCGCCAGCAGCCCGGTGGGCTTAGGGAACACTGAAGCTTTCTTT. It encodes CASSPVGLGNTEAFF.

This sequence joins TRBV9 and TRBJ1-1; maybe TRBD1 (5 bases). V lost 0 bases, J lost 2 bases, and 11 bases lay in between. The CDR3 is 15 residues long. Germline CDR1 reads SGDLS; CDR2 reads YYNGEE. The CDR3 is CASSVGAGLNTEAFF. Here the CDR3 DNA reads TGTGCCAGCAGCGTAGGAGCAGGGTTAAACACTGAAGCTTTCTTT.

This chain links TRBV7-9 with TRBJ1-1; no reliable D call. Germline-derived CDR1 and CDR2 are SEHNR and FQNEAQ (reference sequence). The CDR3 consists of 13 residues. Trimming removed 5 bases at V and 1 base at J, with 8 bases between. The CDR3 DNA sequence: TGTGCCAGCAGCCTCCAGGCGAACACTGAAGCTTTCTTT. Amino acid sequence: CASSLQANTEAFF.

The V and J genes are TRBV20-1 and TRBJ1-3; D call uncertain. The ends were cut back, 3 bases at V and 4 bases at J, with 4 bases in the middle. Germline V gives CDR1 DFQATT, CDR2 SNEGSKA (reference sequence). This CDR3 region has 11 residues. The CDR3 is CSAREGNTIYF. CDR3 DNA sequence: TGCAGTGCTAGGGAGGGAAACACCATATATTTT.

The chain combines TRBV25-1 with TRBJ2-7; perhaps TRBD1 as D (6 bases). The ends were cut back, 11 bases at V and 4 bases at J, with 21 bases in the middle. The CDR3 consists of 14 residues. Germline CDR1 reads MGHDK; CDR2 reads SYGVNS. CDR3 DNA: TGTGCCCACACGGTGGGGACAATCCGGTACGAGCAGTACTTC. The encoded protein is CAHTVGTIRYEQYF.